This T cell receptor beta chain was recorded in a study of T cells in Graves' hyperthyroidism and ophthalmopathy. Background on the study: Initial diagnosis, before any treatment, was when peripheral blood was collected. Findings and caveats of the study: The majority of expanded thyroid clonotypes above 0.001 also appeared in blood.

This CDR3 contains 9 residues. CDR1 and CDR2 (germline): WNHNN, SYGVQD (reference sequence). Trimming left V 2 bases short and J 8 bases short, with 0 bases between. Amplified regions were TCR beta CDR3 sequences from RNA transcripts. TCR CDR3 regions were first amplified by RT-PCR with HTBI primers. One entry per CDR3 protein results from TCRdb running MiXCR on the multiplex PCR reads. The data hold under 450,000 distinct CDR3 sequences, with roughly 12% observed a single time. This clonotype was counted between two and nine times. Its antigen is currently unknown. The J gene is TRBJ2-5, the V gene TRBV10-1; D not resolved. Sequences were obtained from blood. This sequence originates from a man aged 25 to 40 with Graves' hyperthyroidism that later progressed to Graves' ophthalmopathy. The CDR3 region has the DNA TGCGCCAGCAGTGAGACCCAGTACTTC. It yields the protein CASSETQYF.